This TCR beta chain was identified in a study of blood T cell repertoires in COVID-19. Study summary: The analysed material was cDNA or gDNA that came from T cells, B-cell-depleted T cells, or PBMCs.

This clone was counted between two and nine times. The germline gives CDR1 LGHNA, CDR2 YSLEER. J lost 10 bases, V lost 3 bases, and 13 bases had no gene match. This CDR3 contains 17 residues. Repertoires were generated with immunoSEQ multiplex PCR, while TCRdb's copy carries only in-frame clones and drops some. This sample has over 100,000 clones; 82% occur once, and the top ten carry approximately 5%. Sequences were obtained from peripheral blood. This sequence was found in a woman between 65 and 79 years old with acute or convalescent COVID-19. The J gene is TRBJ1-6, the V gene TRBV4-3; TRBD1 matches 9 bases. The CDR3 region has the DNA TGCGCCAGCAGCCAGAAAGATCCGGGACAGGGTTTCTCACCCCTCCACTTT. Its translation is CASSQKDPGQGFSPLHF.